This entry lists 10 T cell receptor beta chains sequenced from one sample in a study of T cells in Graves' hyperthyroidism and ophthalmopathy. RNA transcripts served as the template for amplifying TCR beta CDR3 regions. The study used the HTBI primer set for a first-round RT-PCR of the TCR CDR3. TCRdb re-derived calls from the multiplex PCR reads in MiXCR, one entry per CDR3 protein. Counted here are about 200,000 distinct CDR3 sequences, around 16% occurring once; the ten biggest clones make up just under 45%. Sequenced input: blood. The receptors shown here come from a man between 40 and 49 years old with Graves' hyperthyroidism.

This clonotype was detected a few times. The rearrangement uses TRBV6-1 and TRBJ1-5; a possible D gene is TRBD1 (5 bases). The CDR3 contains 17 residues. CDR1 MNHNS and CDR2 SASEGT come from the germline V gene. The V end lost 7 bases, the J end lost 5 bases, and 24 bases lay between the germline ends. CDR3 DNA: TGTGCCAGCACCCCGTCCATTACAACCAGGGTCGATCAGCCCCAGCATTTT. Its protein is CASTPSITTRVDQPQHF.

This clonotype was counted many times. The V and J genes are TRBV28 and TRBJ2-3; D remains ambiguous. The CDR3 contains 12 residues. Looked up from germline, CDR1 is MDHEN and CDR2 is SYDVKM. The V and J ends lost 2 bases and 9 bases respectively, with 9 bases between them. CDR3 nucleotide sequence: TGTGCCAGCAGTTTAAGCTCCCCCACGCAGTATTTT. Its protein is CASSLSSPTQYF. The full variable domain, its missing parts supplied by reference TRBV28 and TRBJ2-3, is DVKVTQSSRYLVKRTGEKVFLECVQDMDHENMFWYRQDPGLGLRLIYFSYDVKMKEKGDIPEGYSVSREKKERFSLILESASTNQTSMYLCASSLSSPTQYFGPGTRLTVL.

The rearrangement links TRBV28 to TRBJ1-1; a weak D match, TRBD1 (6 bases). V lost 6 bases to trimming and J lost 4 bases, with 15 bases between them. The CDR3 length is 14 residues. The germline CDR1 and CDR2 sequences are MDHEN and SYDVKM. The CDR3 DNA sequence: TGTGCCAGCAGCCCCCAGGGGTGGGGCACTGAAGCTTTCTTT. Encoded protein: CASSPQGWGTEAFF.

This clonotype has ten or more counts. This chain connects TRBV30 to TRBJ1-2; a possible D gene is TRBD1 (5 bases). The CDR3 is 15 residues long. V was cut by 5 bases and J by 0 bases, with 16 bases left in between. CDR1 GTSNPN and CDR2 SVGIG come from the germline V gene (reference sequence). The CDR3 nucleotides are TGTGCCTGGGTGAAGAGGGGCACTGCTAACTATGGCTACACCTTC. This encodes CAWVKRGTANYGYTF. The entire variable domain, with the rest obtained from reference TRBV30 and TRBJ1-2, is as follows: SQTIHQWPATLVQPVGSPLSLECTVEGTSNPNLYWYRQAAGRGLQLLFYSVGIGQISSEVPQNLSASRPQDRQFILSSKKLLLSDSGFYLCAWVKRGTANYGYTFGSGTRLTVV.

The CDR3: CASSPGHETDTQYF. The CDR3 DNA reads as TGTGCCAGCAGCCCCGGACACGAAACAGATACGCAGTATTTT. The genes are TRBV7-9 and TRBJ2-3, with D possibly being TRBD1 (5 bases). CDR3 length: 14 amino acids. Trimming left V 5 bases short and J 3 bases short, with 12 bases between. Germline V gene sequence: CDR1 SEHNR, CDR2 FQNEAQ (reference sequence).

CDR3 protein: CATSDPRQGNQPQHF. The CDR3 DNA reads TGTGCCACCAGTGACCCAAGACAGGGGAATCAGCCCCAGCATTTT. The V gene is TRBV24-1, the J gene TRBJ1-5; 8 bases agree with TRBD1. The germline gives CDR1 KGHDR, CDR2 SFDVKD. The V gene end was trimmed by 4 bases and the J gene end by 4 bases; junction bases not matched to a gene: 5. This CDR3 region has 15 residues.

The chain uses TRBV7-3 and TRBJ2-1; 14 bases line up with TRBD2. Germline CDR1 reads SGHTA; CDR2 reads FQGTGA. This CDR3 region has 15 residues. The V gene end was trimmed by 5 bases and the J gene end by 9 bases; junction bases not matched to a gene: 6. This CDR3 is CASSRLAGGFSEQFF. DNA of the CDR3: TGTGCCAGCAGCCGACTAGCGGGGGGGTTTAGTGAGCAGTTCTTC.

This clonotype was seen repeatedly, ten times or more. This chain uses TRBV11-3 with TRBJ2-3, with TRBD2 matching over 12 bases. With V trimmed by 5 bases and J by 2 bases, 8 bases remained unmatched. The germline V gene encodes CDR1 SGHNT and CDR2 YENEEA. The CDR3 runs 17 residues. The CDR3 nucleotides are TGTGCCAGCAGCCGACGGGCTAGCGGGGGGGACACAGATACGCAGTATTTT. Protein: CASSRRASGGDTDTQYF.

This rearrangement joins TRBV9 to TRBJ2-3; D may correspond to TRBD1 or TRBD2 (5 bases each). V was pared by 4 bases and J by 1 base, with 13 bases between. Germline V gives CDR1 SGDLS, CDR2 YYNGEE. CDR3 length: 15 residues. The CDR3 here is CASSLPRGGTDTQYF. The CDR3 DNA sequence: TGTGCCAGCAGCCTACCGAGGGGCGGCACAGATACGCAGTATTTT.

This clonotype was detected ten times or more. The rearrangement joins TRBV20-1 to TRBJ1-5; a weak D match, TRBD1 (6 bases). Germline CDR1 and CDR2: DFQATT and SNEGSKA (reference sequence). This CDR3 region has 14 residues. V gave up 6 bases and J gave up 1 base, with 13 bases separating them. The CDR3 protein is CSATQGRSNQPQHF. The CDR3 nucleotides are TGCAGTGCCACACAGGGTAGGAGCAATCAGCCCCAGCATTTT.